This TCR beta chain was recovered during a study of cytomegalovirus exposure and HLA in healthy donors. Overall study results and limits: HLA allele associations emerged for around 16,000 TCR beta sequences in a later analysis, at 0.05 false discovery rate. Apparent HLA restriction characterized most CMV-associated TCR beta chains in a later analysis. Judged likely to be a sequencing artifact was a cluster of highly shared sequence variants.

Turning to this clone: Its antigen is undetermined.

Despite likely unrecorded immune exposures, the donors were nominally healthy at the time of sampling. Germline values: CDR1 SEHNR, CDR2 FQNEAQ (reference sequence). With V trimmed by 4 bases and J by 0 bases, 9 bases remained unmatched. The CDR3 extends over 16 amino acids. A multiplex PCR was run with 60 Vbeta primers and 13 Jbeta primers. Sequenced by immunoSEQ multiplex PCR; TCRdb stores in-frame clones only, minus some. The sample lists about 120,000 clones, about four fifths occurring once. The receptor comes from a woman between 18 and 29 years old in good health and CMV-seronegative. The chain couples TRBV7-9 to TRBJ2-7; 7 positions agree with TRBD1. The sequenced material came from PBMCs. The CDR3 spells CASSSLQGEFSYEQYF. The CDR3 DNA reads TGTGCCAGCAGCTCCCTCCAGGGGGAGTTCTCCTACGAGCAGTACTTC.